The source of this T cell receptor beta chain is a study of blood T cell repertoires in COVID-19 (dated by TCRdb to 2018 to 2020). Turning to the overall study: Samples from collaborators originated in the United States, Italy and Spain and spanned both the acute and convalescent phases of COVID-19. The prospective study material was composed of cDNA or gDNA derived from T cells, B-cell-depleted T cells, or PBMCs. The dataset comprised deeply sampled blood TCRbeta repertoires from subjects exposed to, actively infected with, or recovered from COVID-19. The repertoires were released in a freely available public database meant as a resource for research on the immune response to SARS-CoV-2. Samples came from the ongoing ImmuneRACE study (first 160 participants) plus 1,254 subjects from 6 global collaborators. Sample metadata almost always included a de-identified subject ID, COVID-19 status, age in years and sex. HLA class I and class II types, where available, came from metadata supplied by the sample provider rather than from assay-based typing.

On this clone: The antigen it binds to is not known. Base quality data are lacking; no much larger clone is found one base away.

The immunoSEQ Assay, a bias-controlled multiplex PCR, was used to amplify TCRbeta CDR3 regions from genomic DNA. As for the original processing: Nucleated cell counts per sample were estimated from amplification of reference gene primers within the assay. To quantify the absolute abundance of each unique TCRbeta CDR3 rearrangement, sequence reads were collapsed and filtered. For each sample, productive Simpson clonality was calculated as the square root of Simpson's diversity index across productive rearrangements. TCRdb holds this immuneACCESS table with in-frame rearrangements only. Some clones are missing; in checked studies, unresolved V genes explain under half, and the rest has no known cause. V and J calls and clone size are given by that table; D and trimming were obtained from the DNA. This sample has about 160,000 clones in its table, and 85% of those were observed once. The top ten clonotypes cover around 3.2% of the sample.

CDR1 and CDR2 are read off the germline V gene (reference sequence) as SGHNT and YYREEE. Here V drops 6 bases and J drops 2 bases, and the junction holds 4 bases not matched to any gene. From the cysteine up to the phenylalanine, the CDR3 has a length of 14 residues. Of the read, only the CDR3 DNA is kept; its 42 bases are in frame from base 1. General study outcomes and caveats: How much clinical and demographic metadata was included differed by source and by participant, and the metadata was provided uncurated.

Collaborating institutions collected whole blood in K2EDTA tubes following their own protocols. For TCRbeta analysis, collaborators shipped samples in one of three forms: frozen whole blood, isolated PBMCs, or DNA extracted from either of those sample types. The source of this sequence is a human donor with acute or convalescent COVID-19. The donor label of this sample is uncertain. Sequenced sample: peripheral blood. Here the chain combines TRBV5-4 and TRBJ2-1; the central 8 bases match TRBD1. CDR3 reads: CASNTGGPYNEQFF. The sequenced DNA is TGTGCCAGCAACACAGGGGGGCCCTACAATGAGCAGTTCTTC.